Detailed here is one TCR beta chain. The target antigen is unknown. The sample belongs to a study of T cell responses to AZD1222 COVID-19 vaccine. Findings and limits, study-wide: Spike regions recognized by vaccine-associated CD4 TCRs spanned the protein, led by 160-218 and 743-854. A rise in Spike-specific TCR breadth and depth followed two AZD1222 doses. Seropositive at baseline were only 5 or 6 AZD1222 recipients. Sampling captured repertoires only after the peak T cell response.

Sequenced by immunoSEQ multiplex PCR; TCRdb stores in-frame clones only, minus some. Altogether fewer than 150,000 clones are present, just over 90% being singletons, with the ten largest covering less than 6%. The specimen comprised peripheral blood, sampled 28 days after the second AZD1222 dose. The receptor comes from an adult who received the AZD1222 COVID-19 vaccine.

This CDR3 is CASSYSSASGRDTQYF. The CDR3, as DNA: TGTGCCAGCAGTTACTCGAGTGCTAGCGGGAGGGATACGCAGTATTTT. This chain connects TRBV6-6 to TRBJ2-3; 11 bases fit TRBD2. The CDR3 is 16 residues long. The junction had 5 bases not matched to a gene; V was cut back by 0 bases and J by 6 bases. The germline CDR1 and CDR2 sequences are MNHNY and SVGAGI (reference sequence).